Listed here are 8 T cell receptor beta chains from one sample, sequenced in a study of a mutant IDH1 vaccine in newly diagnosed glioma. Regarding time point: week 5, during vaccination. The content of each vaccine dose was 300 ug of mutant IDH1 20-mer peptide, and topical imiquimod accompanied it. No cognate antigen is known for these TCRs. Some clones are missing from TCRdb's copy, which holds only in-frame ones; the method was immunoSEQ multiplex PCR. The table has around 56,000 clones, around 82% seen once. Specimen: PBMCs, collected from a glioma patient whose treatment included an IDH1 peptide vaccine. These receptors were collected from a woman in her late teens or twenties with glioma. Some clones in this sample may be carry-over from other donors' samples.

This sequence joins TRBV27 and TRBJ1-6; TRBD1 matches at 7 bases. Germline V gives CDR1 MNHEY, CDR2 SMNVEV (reference sequence). The CDR3 is 14 residues long. J gave up 7 bases and V 6 bases, and 6 bases lay outside the gene matches. In nucleotides, the CDR3 is TGTGCCAGCAGCCCCGGGACAGAAAATTCACCCCTCCACTTT. Encoded protein: CASSPGTENSPLHF.

This clone has a single count. CDR3 protein: CASSFRPPDITYNEQFF. CDR3 DNA sequence: TGTGCCAGCAGCTTCCGCCCCCCGGATATCACTTACAATGAGCAGTTCTTC. The rearrangement uses TRBV11-1 and TRBJ2-1; D not certain. The CDR3 loop spans 17 amino acids. Germline CDR1 reads SGHAT; CDR2 reads FQDESV (reference sequence). Trimming took 3 bases from V and 4 from J, leaving 19 bases between them.

This chain joins TRBV5-1 and TRBJ2-4; 12 bases line up with TRBD2. After removal of 0 bases from V and 1 base from J, the junction contained 5 bases not matched to a gene. Germline lookup yields CDR1 SGHRS and CDR2 YFSETQ. The CDR3 loop spans 18 amino acids. CDR3 DNA: TGCGCCAGCAGCTTGGTATCTAGCGGGGGGGTGGCCAAAAACATTCAGTACTTC. Its protein is CASSLVSSGGVAKNIQYF.

This chain links TRBV6-5 with TRBJ2-7, with TRBD1 as a possible D gene (6 bases). Germline V gene sequence: CDR1 MNHEY, CDR2 SVGAGI. CDR3 size: 13 residues. V lost 5 bases, J lost 3 bases, and 11 bases lay in between. The CDR3 is CASSQGFRYEQYF. For the CDR3, the DNA is TGTGCCAGCAGTCAGGGGTTCCGCTACGAGCAGTACTTC.

This chain links TRBV7-9 with TRBJ1-2; 11 nucleotides agree with TRBD1. CDR1 and CDR2 from the germline V gene are SEHNR and FQNEAQ (reference sequence). The J segment lost 3 bases and the V segment lost 5 bases, leaving 11 bases of the junction unmatched. The CDR3 consists of 17 residues. CDR3 DNA: TGTGCCAGCAGCCGAATGTCCAGGACAGGGGGCGACTATGGCTACACCTTC. Protein product: CASSRMSRTGGDYGYTF.

The CDR3 protein is CASSARAMDIQYF. DNA of the CDR3: TGTGCCAGCAGCGCCCGGGCGATGGACATTCAGTACTTC. The V gene is TRBV9, the J gene TRBJ2-4; D gene uncertain. The germline V gene has CDR1 SGDLS and CDR2 YYNGEE. V was clipped by 3 bases and J by 8 bases, with 12 bases between them. The CDR3 totals 13 residues.

This clone was counted only a few times. J is TRBJ1-1 and V is TRBV15; possible D gene TRBD1, 5 bases. This CDR3 has 14 residues. Germline V lookup: CDR1 LNHNV, CDR2 YYDKDF (reference sequence). Trimming pared 0 bases from V and 5 bases from J, leaving 10 bases between. Here the CDR3 reads CATSRDQGSTEAFF. DNA for the CDR3: TGTGCCACCAGCAGAGATCAGGGTAGTACTGAAGCTTTCTTT.

The rearrangement uses TRBV11-2 and TRBJ1-4, with D possibly matching TRBD1 (5 bases). The CDR3 is made up of 14 amino acids. Germline values: CDR1 SGHAT, CDR2 FQNNGV. V was trimmed by 5 bases and J by 8 bases, leaving 15 bases between them. For the CDR3, the DNA is TGTGCCAGCAGCCAAACGGGGGGGGGAGAAAAACTGTTTTTT. This translates into CASSQTGGGEKLFF.